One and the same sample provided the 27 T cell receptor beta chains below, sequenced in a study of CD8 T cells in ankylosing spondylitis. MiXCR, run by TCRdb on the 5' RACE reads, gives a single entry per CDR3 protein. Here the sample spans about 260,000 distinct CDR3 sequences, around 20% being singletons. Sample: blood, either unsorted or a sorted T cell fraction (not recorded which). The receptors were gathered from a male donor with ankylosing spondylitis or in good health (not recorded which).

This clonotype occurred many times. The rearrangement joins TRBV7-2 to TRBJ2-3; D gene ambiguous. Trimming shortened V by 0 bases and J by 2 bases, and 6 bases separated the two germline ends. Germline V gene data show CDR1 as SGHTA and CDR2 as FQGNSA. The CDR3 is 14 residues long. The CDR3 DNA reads TGTGCCAGCAGCTTAGCTAGATCCACAGATACGCAGTATTTT. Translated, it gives CASSLARSTDTQYF.

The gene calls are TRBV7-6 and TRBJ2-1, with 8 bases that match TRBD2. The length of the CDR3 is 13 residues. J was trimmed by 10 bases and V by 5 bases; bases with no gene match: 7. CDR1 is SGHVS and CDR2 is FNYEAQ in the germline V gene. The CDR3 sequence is CASSQPTSVEQFF. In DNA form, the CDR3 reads TGTGCCAGCAGCCAACCGACTAGCGTAGAGCAGTTCTTC. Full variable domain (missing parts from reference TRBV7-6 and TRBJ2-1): GAGVSQSPRYKVTKRGQDVALRCDPISGHVSLYWYRQALGQGPEFLTYFNYEAQQDKSGLPNDRFSAERPEGSISTLTIQRTEQRDSAMYRCASSQPTSVEQFFGPGTRLTVL.

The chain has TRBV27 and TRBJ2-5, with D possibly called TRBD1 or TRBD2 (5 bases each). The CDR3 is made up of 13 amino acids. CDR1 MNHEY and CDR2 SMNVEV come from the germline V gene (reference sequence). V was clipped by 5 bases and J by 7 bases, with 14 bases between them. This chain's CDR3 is CASSTLGTATQYF. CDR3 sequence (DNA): TGTGCCAGCAGTACCCTAGGGACGGCGACCCAGTACTTC.

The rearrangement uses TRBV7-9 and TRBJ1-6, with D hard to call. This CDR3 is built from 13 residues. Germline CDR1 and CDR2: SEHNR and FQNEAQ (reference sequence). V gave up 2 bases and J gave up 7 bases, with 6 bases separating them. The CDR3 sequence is CASSLSENSPLHF. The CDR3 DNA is TGTGCCAGCAGCTTATCCGAGAATTCACCCCTCCACTTT.

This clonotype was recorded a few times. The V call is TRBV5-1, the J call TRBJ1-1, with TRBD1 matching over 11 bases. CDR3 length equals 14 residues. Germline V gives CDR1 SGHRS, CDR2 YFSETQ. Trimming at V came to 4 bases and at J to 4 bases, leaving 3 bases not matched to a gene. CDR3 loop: CASSGGTGGTEAFF. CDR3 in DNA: TGCGCCAGCAGCGGGGGGACAGGGGGCACTGAAGCTTTCTTT.

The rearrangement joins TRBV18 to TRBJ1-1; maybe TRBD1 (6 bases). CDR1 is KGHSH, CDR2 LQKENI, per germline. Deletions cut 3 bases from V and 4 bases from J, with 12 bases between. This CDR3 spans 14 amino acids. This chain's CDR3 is CASSPNRATTEAFF. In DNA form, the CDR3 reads TGTGCCAGCTCACCGAACAGGGCGACCACTGAAGCTTTCTTT.

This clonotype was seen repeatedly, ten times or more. DNA of the CDR3: TGTGCCAGCAACACAGGGAGTAATTCACCCCTCCACTTT. Encoded protein: CASNTGSNSPLHF. The rearrangement links TRBV6-6 to TRBJ1-6, with a weak D call TRBD1 (6 bases). V dropped 7 bases and J dropped 6 bases, with 10 bases sitting between them. Germline CDR1 and CDR2: MNHNY and SVGAGI (reference sequence). The CDR3 length is 13 residues.

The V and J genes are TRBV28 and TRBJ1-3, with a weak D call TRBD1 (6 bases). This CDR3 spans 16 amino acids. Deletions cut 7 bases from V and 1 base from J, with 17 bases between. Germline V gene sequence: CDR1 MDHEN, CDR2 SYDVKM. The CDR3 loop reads CASTTRQASSGNTIYF. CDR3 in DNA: TGTGCCAGCACCACCAGACAGGCTAGTTCTGGAAACACCATATATTTT.

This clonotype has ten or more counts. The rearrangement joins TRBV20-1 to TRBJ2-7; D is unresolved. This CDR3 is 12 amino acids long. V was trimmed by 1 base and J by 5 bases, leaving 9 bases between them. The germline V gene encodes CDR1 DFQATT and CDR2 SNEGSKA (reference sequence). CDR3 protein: CSARVSGDEQYV. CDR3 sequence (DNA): TGCAGTGCTAGAGTTTCAGGAGACGAGCAGTACGTC.

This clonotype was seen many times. The DNA of the CDR3 is TGCGCCAGCAGCTTCAGCGGAGCGGGAGATACGCAGTATTTT. The encoded protein is CASSFSGAGDTQYF. This chain uses TRBV5-1 with TRBJ2-3, with TRBD2 as a possible D gene (6 bases). Germline assignment: CDR1 SGHRS and CDR2 YFSETQ. The V and J ends lost 2 bases and 5 bases respectively, with 12 bases between them. The CDR3 sequence is 14 residues long.

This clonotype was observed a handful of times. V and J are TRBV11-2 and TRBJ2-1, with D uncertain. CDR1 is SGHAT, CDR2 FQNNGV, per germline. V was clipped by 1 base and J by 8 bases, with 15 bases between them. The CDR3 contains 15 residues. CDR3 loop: CASSLARRPKDEQFF. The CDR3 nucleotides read TGTGCCAGCAGCTTAGCCCGTAGGCCGAAGGATGAGCAGTTCTTC.

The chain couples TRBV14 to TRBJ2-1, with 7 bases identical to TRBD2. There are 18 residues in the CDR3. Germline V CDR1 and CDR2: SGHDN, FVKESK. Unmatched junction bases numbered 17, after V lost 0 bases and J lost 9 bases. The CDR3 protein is CASSQEWGRAGTPSEQFF. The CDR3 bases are TGTGCCAGCAGCCAAGAATGGGGAAGAGCGGGAACGCCCAGTGAGCAGTTCTTC.

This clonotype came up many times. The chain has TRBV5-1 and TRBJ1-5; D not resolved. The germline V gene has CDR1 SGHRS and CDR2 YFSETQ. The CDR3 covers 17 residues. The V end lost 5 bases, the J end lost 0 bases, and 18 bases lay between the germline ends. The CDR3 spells CASSLWQIVLSNQPQHF. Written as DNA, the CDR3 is TGCGCCAGCAGTCTGTGGCAGATAGTCCTTAGCAATCAGCCCCAGCATTTT.

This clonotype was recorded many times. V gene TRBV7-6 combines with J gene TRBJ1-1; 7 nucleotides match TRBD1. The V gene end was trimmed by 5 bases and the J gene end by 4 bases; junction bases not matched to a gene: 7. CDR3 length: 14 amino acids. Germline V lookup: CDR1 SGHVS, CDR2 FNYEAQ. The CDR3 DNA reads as TGTGCCAGCAGCCCAGGGGGGGCGACCACTGAAGCTTTCTTT. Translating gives CASSPGGATTEAFF. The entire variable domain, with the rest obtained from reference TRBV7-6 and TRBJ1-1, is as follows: GAGVSQSPRYKVTKRGQDVALRCDPISGHVSLYWYRQALGQGPEFLTYFNYEAQQDKSGLPNDRFSAERPEGSISTLTIQRTEQRDSAMYRCASSPGGATTEAFFGQGTRLTVV.

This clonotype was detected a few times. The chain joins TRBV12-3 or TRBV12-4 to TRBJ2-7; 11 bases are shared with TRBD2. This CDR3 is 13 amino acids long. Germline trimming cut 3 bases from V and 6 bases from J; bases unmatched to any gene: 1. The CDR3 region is CASSFTSGSEQYV. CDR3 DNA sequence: TGTGCCAGCAGTTTTACTAGCGGGAGCGAGCAGTACGTC.

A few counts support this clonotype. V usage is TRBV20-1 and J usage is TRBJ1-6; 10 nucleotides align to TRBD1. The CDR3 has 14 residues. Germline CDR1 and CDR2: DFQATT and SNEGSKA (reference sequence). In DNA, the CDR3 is TGCAGCGTAGGACAGGGGGGAAGGAATTCACCCCTCCACTTT. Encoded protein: CSVGQGGRNSPLHF.

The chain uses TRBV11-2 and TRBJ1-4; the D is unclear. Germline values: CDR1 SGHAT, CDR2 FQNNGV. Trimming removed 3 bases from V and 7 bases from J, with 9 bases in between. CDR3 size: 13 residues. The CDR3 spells CASSLEAPEKLFF. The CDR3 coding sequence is TGTGCCAGCAGCTTGGAGGCGCCTGAAAAACTGTTTTTT.

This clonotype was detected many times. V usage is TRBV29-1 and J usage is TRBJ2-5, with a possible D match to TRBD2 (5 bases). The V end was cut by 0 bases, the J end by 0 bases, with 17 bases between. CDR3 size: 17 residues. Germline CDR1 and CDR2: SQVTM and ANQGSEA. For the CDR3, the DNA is TGCAGCGTTGAAGATCGTTTGGGGAGAGTGTACCAAGAGACCCAGTACTTC. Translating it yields CSVEDRLGRVYQETQYF. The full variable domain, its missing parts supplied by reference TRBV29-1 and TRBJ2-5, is SAVISQKPSRDICQRGTSLTIQCQVDSQVTMMFWYRQQPGQSLTLIATANQGSEATYESGFVIDKFPISRPNLTFSTLTVSNMSPEDSSIYLCSVEDRLGRVYQETQYFGPGTRLLVL.

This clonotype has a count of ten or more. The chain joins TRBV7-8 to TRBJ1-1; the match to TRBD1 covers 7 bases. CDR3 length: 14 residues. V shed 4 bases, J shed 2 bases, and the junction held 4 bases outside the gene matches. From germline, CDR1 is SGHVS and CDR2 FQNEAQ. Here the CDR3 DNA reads TGTGCCAGCAGCTCCGGGACAGCAAACACTGAAGCTTTCTTT. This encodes CASSSGTANTEAFF.

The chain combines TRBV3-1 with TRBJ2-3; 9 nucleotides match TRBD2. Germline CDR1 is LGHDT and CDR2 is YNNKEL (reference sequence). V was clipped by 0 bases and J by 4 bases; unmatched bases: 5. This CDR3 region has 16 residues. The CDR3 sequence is CASSQEDVAGADTQYF. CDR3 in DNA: TGTGCCAGCAGCCAAGAGGATGTAGCGGGAGCAGATACGCAGTATTTT.

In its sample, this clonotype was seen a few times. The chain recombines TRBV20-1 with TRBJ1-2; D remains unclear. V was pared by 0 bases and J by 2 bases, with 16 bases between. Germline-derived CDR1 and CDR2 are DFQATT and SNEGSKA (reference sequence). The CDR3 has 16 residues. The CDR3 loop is CSARDSARTANYGYTF. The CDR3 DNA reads TGCAGTGCTAGAGATTCGGCCCGAACCGCAAACTATGGCTACACCTTC.

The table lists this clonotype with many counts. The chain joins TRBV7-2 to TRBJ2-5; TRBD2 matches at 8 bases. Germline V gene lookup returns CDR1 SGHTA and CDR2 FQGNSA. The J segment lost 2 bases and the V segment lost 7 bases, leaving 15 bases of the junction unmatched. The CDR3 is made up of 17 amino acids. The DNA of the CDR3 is TGTGCCAGCACTCCGGGCGGAGCGGGGGCCTCTCAAGAGACCCAGTACTTC. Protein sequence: CASTPGGAGASQETQYF.

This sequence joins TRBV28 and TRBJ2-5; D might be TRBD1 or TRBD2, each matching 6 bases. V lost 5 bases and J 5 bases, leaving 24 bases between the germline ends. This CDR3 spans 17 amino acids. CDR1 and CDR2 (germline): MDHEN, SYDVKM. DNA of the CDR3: TGTGCCAGCAGTCCGTATAATGTCGGGGGCCCGTCTGAGACCCAGTACTTC. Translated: CASSPYNVGGPSETQYF.

The CDR3 nucleotides read TGTGCCAGCAGTGGGCAGGGGGCCCCTCGCACTAGCGGGGGGGCAATTGGGGATACGCAGTATTTT. As protein: CASSGQGAPRTSGGAIGDTQYF. The chain carries TRBV2 and TRBJ2-3, with 13 positions matching TRBD2. This CDR3 spans 22 amino acids. V dropped 4 bases and J dropped 6; count of bases not matched to a gene: 25. Germline CDR1 SNHLY, CDR2 FYNNEI.

CDR3 nucleotides: TGCAGTGCTGCTGGGACTAGCGGCAGCCAAGAGACCCAGTACTTC. Its translation is CSAAGTSGSQETQYF. This chain uses TRBV20-1 with TRBJ2-5; 11 bases map to TRBD2. V lost 5 bases, J lost 1 base, and 6 bases stayed unmatched. This CDR3 contains 15 residues. CDR1 DFQATT and CDR2 SNEGSKA come from the germline V gene (reference sequence).

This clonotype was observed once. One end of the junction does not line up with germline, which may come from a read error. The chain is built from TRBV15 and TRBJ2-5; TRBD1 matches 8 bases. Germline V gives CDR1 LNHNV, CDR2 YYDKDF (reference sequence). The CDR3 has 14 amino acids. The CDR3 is CVTSRQGAQETQYF. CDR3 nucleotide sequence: TGTGTCACCAGCAGGCAGGGGGCCCAAGAGACCCAGTACTTC.

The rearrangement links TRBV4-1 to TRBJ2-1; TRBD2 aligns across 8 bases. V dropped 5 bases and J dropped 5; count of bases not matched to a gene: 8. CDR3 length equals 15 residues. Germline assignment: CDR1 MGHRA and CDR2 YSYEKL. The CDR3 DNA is TGCGCCAGCAGCTTTTCCGGGACTAGGGACAATGAGCAGTTCTTC. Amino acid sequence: CASSFSGTRDNEQFF.